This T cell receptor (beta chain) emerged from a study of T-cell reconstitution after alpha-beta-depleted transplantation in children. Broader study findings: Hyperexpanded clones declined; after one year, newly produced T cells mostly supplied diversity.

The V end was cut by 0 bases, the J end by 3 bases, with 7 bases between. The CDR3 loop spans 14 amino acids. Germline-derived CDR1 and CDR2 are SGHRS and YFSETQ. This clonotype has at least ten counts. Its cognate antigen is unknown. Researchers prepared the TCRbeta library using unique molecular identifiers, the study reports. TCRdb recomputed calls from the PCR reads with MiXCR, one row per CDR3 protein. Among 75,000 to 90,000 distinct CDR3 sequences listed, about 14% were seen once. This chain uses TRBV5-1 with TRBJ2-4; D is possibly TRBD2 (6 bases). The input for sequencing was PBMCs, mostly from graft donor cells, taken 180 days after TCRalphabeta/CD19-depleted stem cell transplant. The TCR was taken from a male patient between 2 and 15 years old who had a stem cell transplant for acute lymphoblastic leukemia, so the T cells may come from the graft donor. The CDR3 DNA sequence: TGCGCCAGCAGCTTGGCAGCGGGCAAAAACATTCAGTACTTC. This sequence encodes CASSLAAGKNIQYF.